This T cell receptor beta chain was sequenced for a study of blood T cell repertoires in COVID-19. The wider study: Cohort 3 donors counted as recovered after two negative PCRs, clearance, or resolved symptoms. PBMCs, B-cell-depleted T cells, or T cells were the source of the cDNA or gDNA that made up the material.

The data were produced by immunoSEQ multiplex PCR, yet TCRdb's version contains in-frame clones alone and is incomplete. The table shows about 190,000 clones, with 70% to 90% occurring only once. The germline V gene has CDR1 SGHTS and CDR2 YDEGEE. The CDR3 is made up of 14 amino acids. The V gene end was trimmed by 2 bases and the J gene end by 4 bases; junction bases not matched to a gene: 5. The specimen sequenced was PBMCs or T cells enriched from blood (not recorded which). The chain uses TRBV5-8 and TRBJ2-7; 8 nucleotides align to TRBD2. The receptor was derived from a middle-aged woman in a cohort exposed to, infected with or recovered from COVID-19 (not recorded which). The CDR3 DNA reads as TGTGCCAGCAGCTTCTCGAGCGGGAGTTACGAGCAGTACTTC. This gives the protein CASSFSSGSYEQYF. Supplemented by reference TRBV5-8 and TRBJ2-7, the full variable domain reads EAGVTQSPTHLIKTRGQQATLRCSPISGHTSVYWYQQALGLGLQFLLWYDEGEERNRGNFPPRFSGRQFPNYSSELNVNALELEDSALYLCASSFSSGSYEQYFGPGTRLTVT.